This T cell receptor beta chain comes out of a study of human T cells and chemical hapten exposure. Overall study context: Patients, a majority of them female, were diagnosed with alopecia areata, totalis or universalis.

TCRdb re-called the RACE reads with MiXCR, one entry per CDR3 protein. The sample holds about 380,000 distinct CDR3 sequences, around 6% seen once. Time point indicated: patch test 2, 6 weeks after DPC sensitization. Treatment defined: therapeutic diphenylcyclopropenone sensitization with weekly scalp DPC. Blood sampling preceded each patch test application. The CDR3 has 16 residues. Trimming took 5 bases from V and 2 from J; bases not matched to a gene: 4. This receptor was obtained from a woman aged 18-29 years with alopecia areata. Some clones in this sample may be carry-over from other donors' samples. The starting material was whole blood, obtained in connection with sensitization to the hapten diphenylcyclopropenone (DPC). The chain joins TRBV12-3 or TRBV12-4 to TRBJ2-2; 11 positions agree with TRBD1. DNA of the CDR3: TGTGCCAGCAGTGAGCGGACAGGGGGCAACACCGGGGAGCTGTTTTTT. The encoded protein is CASSERTGGNTGELFF.